The 20 T cell receptor beta chains below were found in one sample sequenced in a study of blood T cell repertoires in COVID-19. Libraries were prepared by immunoSEQ multiplex PCR; TCRdb keeps only in-frame clonotypes and omits some of them. The data contain a few hundred thousand clones, approximately 90% of them singletons. The sequenced material came from PBMCs or T cells enriched from blood (not recorded which). Source of these receptors: a man younger than 35 with acute COVID-19.

The chain employs TRBV11-1 and TRBJ1-1; D perhaps matches TRBD1 (5 bases). The germline gives CDR1 SGHAT, CDR2 FQDESV (reference sequence). Trimming cost V 3 bases and J 8 bases, with 7 bases left between them. The CDR3 spans 11 residues. The CDR3 coding sequence is TGTGCCAGCAGCTTGGGGGGGGAAGCTTTCTTT. It specifies CASSLGGEAFF.

The chain has TRBV2 and TRBJ1-2; D may be TRBD1 (5 bases). Trimming shortened V by 6 bases and J by 7 bases, and 12 bases separated the two germline ends. Looked up from germline, CDR1 is SNHLY and CDR2 is FYNNEI. This CDR3 is 12 amino acids long. The CDR3 loop reads CASRTDSAGYTF. In DNA form, the CDR3 reads TGTGCCAGCAGGACCGACAGCGCTGGCTACACCTTC.

The chain has TRBV18 and TRBJ2-7, with 9 bases fitting TRBD1. The V gene's germline CDR1 is KGHSH and CDR2 LQKENI. The CDR3 has 16 amino acids. Trimming removed 0 bases from V and 1 base from J; junction bases left unmatched: 4. CDR3 protein: CASSPPDRGGSYEQYF. The CDR3 region has the DNA TGTGCCAGCTCACCACCGGACAGGGGTGGATCCTACGAGCAGTACTTC.

The J gene is TRBJ1-5, the V gene TRBV10-2, with no clear D. V lost 0 bases and J lost 0, with 9 bases in between. Germline CDR1 reads WSHSY; CDR2 reads SAAADI. CDR3 size: 16 residues. This CDR3 reads CASSESWQDSNQPQHF. DNA of the CDR3: TGCGCCAGCAGTGAGTCTTGGCAGGATAGCAATCAGCCCCAGCATTTT.

The rearrangement links TRBV9 to TRBJ2-2, with D maybe TRBD1 (5 bases). The V and J ends lost 0 bases and 1 base respectively, with 10 bases between them. The V gene's germline CDR1 is SGDLS and CDR2 YYNGEE. The CDR3 is 16 residues long. The CDR3 DNA follows: TGTGCCAGCAGCGTAGGGGCAGGGCGGAACACCGGGGAGCTGTTTTTT. Protein sequence: CASSVGAGRNTGELFF.

This clone was observed a handful of times. This rearrangement joins TRBV25-1 to TRBJ2-3, with 9 bases identical to TRBD2. The V gene's germline CDR1 is MGHDK and CDR2 SYGVNS. With 8 bases clipped from V and 4 bases from J, the junction kept 7 bases outside the gene matches. This CDR3 comprises 14 residues. DNA for the CDR3: TGTGCCAGCTCTAGAGCGGGAGGATCAGATACGCAGTATTTT. Residues: CASSRAGGSDTQYF.

The rearrangement uses TRBV19 and TRBJ1-3; 7 nucleotides match TRBD1. The junction had 10 bases not matched to a gene; V was cut back by 7 bases and J by 4 bases. This CDR3 has 15 residues. Germline V gene sequence: CDR1 LNHDA, CDR2 SQIVND (reference sequence). CDR3 sequence (DNA): TGTGCCAGTAAAAAGAGGGGGCAATCCGGAAACACCATATATTTT. This sequence encodes CASKKRGQSGNTIYF.

The rearrangement joins TRBV11-2 to TRBJ2-2, with 7 nucleotides matching TRBD2. The CDR3 extends over 14 amino acids. The J segment lost 0 bases and the V segment lost 8 bases, leaving 3 bases of the junction unmatched. Germline V lookup: CDR1 SGHAT, CDR2 FQNNGV. Here the CDR3 DNA reads TGTGCCAGCGCCACTAGCGCGAACACCGGGGAGCTGTTTTTT. Its translation is CASATSANTGELFF.

V gene TRBV19 combines with J gene TRBJ2-7; 9 bases agree with TRBD1. Germline trimming cut 5 bases from V and 5 bases from J; bases unmatched to any gene: 10. Germline V gene sequence: CDR1 LNHDA, CDR2 SQIVND (reference sequence). This CDR3 has 15 residues. The DNA for the CDR3 is TGTGCCAGTAGTTTGACCGGGACAGGGATGAACGAGCAGTACTTC. Protein: CASSLTGTGMNEQYF.

The V and J genes are TRBV5-4 and TRBJ1-2, with D unclear. The CDR3 spans 16 residues. V lost 3 bases, J lost 4 bases, and 19 bases lay in between. Germline V gene data show CDR1 as SGHNT and CDR2 as YYREEE (reference sequence). DNA of the CDR3: TGTGCCAGCAGCTCGCCAACCAGTCTTCAGGCCTATGGCTACACCTTC. This gives the protein CASSSPTSLQAYGYTF.

This rearrangement joins TRBV29-1 to TRBJ2-1; the match to TRBD2 covers 9 bases. The CDR3 is made up of 14 amino acids. The germline V gene has CDR1 SQVTM and CDR2 ANQGSEA. The ends lost 2 bases at V and 3 bases at J; junction bases unmatched: 2. This chain's CDR3 is CSVELAGHYNEQFF. The CDR3 nucleotides read TGCAGCGTTGAACTAGCGGGACACTACAATGAGCAGTTCTTC.

This chain links TRBV28 with TRBJ2-7; 7 bases are shared with TRBD1. In germline, CDR1 is MDHEN, CDR2 SYDVKM. CDR3 length: 14 residues. The ends lost 4 bases at V and 4 bases at J; junction bases unmatched: 7. CDR3 amino acids: CASSSGTVGYEQYF. CDR3 DNA: TGTGCCAGCAGTTCCGGGACAGTGGGATACGAGCAGTACTTC. Full variable domain (missing parts from reference TRBV28 and TRBJ2-7): DVKVTQSSRYLVKRTGEKVFLECVQDMDHENMFWYRQDPGLGLRLIYFSYDVKMKEKGDIPEGYSVSREKKERFSLILESASTNQTSMYLCASSSGTVGYEQYFGPGTRLTVT.

This chain uses TRBV7-6 with TRBJ1-3, with D unclear. Trimming pared 5 bases from V and 4 bases from J, leaving 18 bases between. Germline values: CDR1 SGHVS, CDR2 FNYEAQ. The CDR3 length is 16 residues. Here the CDR3 reads CASSPLPRMAGNTIYF. For the CDR3, the DNA is TGTGCCAGCAGCCCGCTCCCGCGGATGGCGGGAAACACCATATATTTT.

The chain links TRBV19 to TRBJ2-3; D is perhaps TRBD2 (6 bases). CDR3 length: 15 residues. The V end was cut by 7 bases, the J end by 8 bases, with 22 bases between. The V gene's germline CDR1 is LNHDA and CDR2 SQIVND (reference sequence). CDR3 amino acids: CASNPGGASQPTQYF. CDR3 DNA: TGTGCCAGTAACCCCGGGGGAGCGTCCCAACCTACGCAGTATTTT.

This sequence joins TRBV19 and TRBJ2-7; TRBD2 agrees at 8 bases. The V gene end was trimmed by 5 bases and the J gene end by 0 bases; junction bases not matched to a gene: 3. The CDR3 is 14 amino acids. Per the germline V gene, CDR1 is LNHDA and CDR2 is SQIVND (reference sequence). The CDR3 loop is CASSRGGSSYEQYF. CDR3 DNA sequence: TGTGCCAGTAGTCGCGGGGGGAGCTCCTACGAGCAGTACTTC. The variable domain in full, completed from reference TRBV19 and TRBJ2-7, reads DGGITQSPKYLFRKEGQNVTLSCEQNLNHDAMYWYRQDPGQGLRLIYYSQIVNDFQKGDIAEGYSVSREKKESFPLTVTSAQKNPTAFYLCASSRGGSSYEQYFGPGTRLTVT.

This clone showed up just once. The CDR3 bases are TGTGCCAGCAGCTCTACAGGACAGGGGTATGGCTACACCTTC. Its translation is CASSSTGQGYGYTF. The chain joins TRBV7-8 to TRBJ1-2; TRBD1 aligns across 9 bases. The CDR3 loop spans 14 amino acids. V was pared by 4 bases and J by 5 bases, with 5 bases of the junction left unmatched. Germline V lookup: CDR1 SGHVS, CDR2 FQNEAQ.

The V and J genes are TRBV4-3 and TRBJ1-1, with no clear D. The V gene lost 0 bases and the J gene lost 0 bases, with 8 bases spanning the gap. The CDR3 loop spans 15 amino acids. Germline V CDR1 and CDR2: LGHNA, YSLEER. The CDR3 loop is CASSQDAGMNTEAFF. CDR3 DNA sequence: TGCGCCAGCAGCCAAGATGCAGGTATGAACACTGAAGCTTTCTTT.

This chain uses TRBV7-9 with TRBJ1-3; D may be TRBD1 (5 bases). The CDR3 runs 15 residues. Trimming pared 5 bases from V and 2 bases from J, leaving 13 bases between. In germline, CDR1 is SEHNR, CDR2 FQNEAQ (reference sequence). This CDR3 is CASSLTTAAGNTIYF. CDR3 nucleotide sequence: TGTGCCAGCAGCCTTACGACAGCCGCTGGAAACACCATATATTTT.

The rearrangement links TRBV28 to TRBJ2-4; 9 bases fit TRBD1. The CDR3 covers 18 residues. Losses at the gene ends were 1 base for V and 1 base for J; bases not matched to a gene: 8. Germline V gives CDR1 MDHEN, CDR2 SYDVKM. The CDR3 DNA sequence: TGTGCCAGCAGTTTATCCGGGACAGGGAACGGCGCCAAAAACATTCAGTACTTC. Translation gives CASSLSGTGNGAKNIQYF.

The gene calls are TRBV6-5 and TRBJ2-7; 7 bases line up with TRBD1. Trimming cost V 4 bases and J 7 bases; bases outside gene matches: 7. This CDR3 region has 13 residues. Germline-derived CDR1 and CDR2 are MNHEY and SVGAGI. The CDR3 is CASSSGTAREQYF. In DNA form, the CDR3 reads TGTGCCAGCAGTTCAGGGACAGCACGTGAGCAGTACTTC.